Sequencing of this T cell receptor (beta chain) was carried out in a study of blood T cell repertoires in COVID-19. Study-wide background: Sites in the United States, Italy and Spain provided acute and convalescent COVID-19 samples. Nucleic acid was either cDNA or gDNA, and it came from T cells, B-cell-depleted T cells, or PBMCs.

The CDR3 spans 15 residues. In germline, CDR1 is LNHDA, CDR2 SQIVND (reference sequence). Germline trimming cut 7 bases from V and 4 bases from J; bases unmatched to any gene: 7. The repertoire was sequenced with immunoSEQ multiplex PCR; TCRdb's copy has only in-frame clones and lacks some. The sample consists of around 130,000 clones, around 85% of them appearing once. The sample taken for sequencing was peripheral blood. The sequence was obtained from a woman of 80 years or more with acute or convalescent COVID-19. The V and J genes are TRBV19 and TRBJ1-5; 10 nucleotides align to TRBD1. This chain's CDR3 is CASKMDRGRNQPQHF. Written as DNA, the CDR3 is TGTGCCAGTAAAATGGACAGGGGGAGGAATCAGCCCCAGCATTTT.